This T cell receptor beta chain is drawn from a study of cytomegalovirus exposure and HLA in healthy donors. In the study overall: About 80 million unique TCRs from HLA-typed donors were held in an early data release.

Remarks on this clone: The antigen is undetermined.

This PCR relied on a set of 60 Vbeta primers and 13 Jbeta primers. The method was immunoSEQ multiplex PCR; TCRdb's version includes in-frame clones alone and lacks a portion of them. The sample lists about 70,000 clones, over 50% occurring once. The study's findings and limits: CMV serostatus was the only immune exposure information that was available. Most TCRs appeared rarely, but some public TCRs recurred in many donors.

This receptor was obtained from a man aged 25-45 years in good health and CMV-seronegative. The sequenced sample consisted of PBMCs.

The CDR3 DNA follows: TGTGCCAGCTCACCTTTTTTGGACAGGGAGGGCTATGGCTACACCTTC. Its protein product is CASSPFLDREGYGYTF. This rearrangement joins TRBV18 to TRBJ1-2; 8 bases are a match to TRBD1. Germline loops: CDR1 KGHSH, CDR2 LQKENI. The CDR3 consists of 16 residues. The V and J ends lost 3 bases and 4 bases, in that order; junction bases with no gene match: 10.